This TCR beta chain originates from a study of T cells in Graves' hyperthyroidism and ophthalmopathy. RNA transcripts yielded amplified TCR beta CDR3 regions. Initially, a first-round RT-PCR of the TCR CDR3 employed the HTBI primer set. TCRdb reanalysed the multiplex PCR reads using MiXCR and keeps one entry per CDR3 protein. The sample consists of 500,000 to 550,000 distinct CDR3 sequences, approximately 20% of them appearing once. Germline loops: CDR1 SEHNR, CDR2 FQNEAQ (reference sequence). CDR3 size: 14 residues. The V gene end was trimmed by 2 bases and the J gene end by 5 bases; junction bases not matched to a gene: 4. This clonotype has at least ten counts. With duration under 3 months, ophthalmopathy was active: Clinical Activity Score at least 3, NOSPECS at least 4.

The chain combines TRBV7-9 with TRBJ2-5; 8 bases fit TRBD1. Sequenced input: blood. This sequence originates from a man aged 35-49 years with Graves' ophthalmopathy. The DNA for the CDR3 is TGTGCCAGCAGCTTAAGGACAGGGCGGGAGACCCAGTACTTC. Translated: CASSLRTGRETQYF.